The 31 T cell receptor beta chains listed next were all sequenced from one sample in a study of beta chain features in type 1 diabetes. The investigators reverse transcribed all of the isolated RNA, so they sequenced expressed TCRB transcripts. Assay: immunoSEQ multiplex PCR; the TCRdb copy retains only in-frame clones and omits some. The sample lists roughly 150,000 clones; 11% were seen once. Sequences were obtained from central memory CD4+ T cells from blood. All receptors come from a man between 18 and 29 years old in good health.

The chain combines TRBV9 with TRBJ1-6, with D unclear. V shed 0 bases and J shed 5 bases, with 12 bases lying between them. The germline V gene encodes CDR1 SGDLS and CDR2 YYNGEE. The length of the CDR3 is 16 residues. CDR3 sequence: CASSVGVTLHNSPLHF. For the CDR3, the DNA is TGTGCCAGCAGCGTAGGAGTGACCCTCCATAATTCACCCCTCCACTTT.

The CDR3 loop reads CASSLGGTLNRNTEAFF. The DNA for the CDR3 is TGTGCCAGCAGCTTAGGAGGGACTCTTAACAGGAACACTGAAGCTTTCTTT. The chain combines TRBV7-6 with TRBJ1-1; maybe TRBD1 (5 bases). V gave up 1 base and J gave up 1 base, with 16 bases separating them. CDR1 and CDR2 (germline): SGHVS, FNYEAQ. The CDR3 spans 17 residues.

V is TRBV5-1 and J is TRBJ2-7, with a possible D match to TRBD2 (5 bases). Trimming shortened V by 4 bases and J by 5 bases, and 13 bases separated the two germline ends. The CDR3 contains 13 residues. Germline V CDR1 and CDR2: SGHRS, YFSETQ. DNA of the CDR3: TGCGCCAGCAGCCGAGGACTTTTCAACGAGCAGTACTTC. Translating it yields CASSRGLFNEQYF.

The chain has TRBV23-1 and TRBJ1-1; 7 bases match TRBD1. TRBV23-1 is assigned to the ORF class and has an uncertain function. The V segment lost 2 bases and the J segment 4 bases; nucleotides outside the gene matches: 4. The CDR3 loop spans 14 amino acids. The CDR3 sequence is CASSQRRGLTEAFF. The CDR3 DNA is TGCGCCAGCAGTCAACGAAGGGGGCTCACTGAAGCTTTCTTT.

The chain uses TRBV20-1 and TRBJ2-3; D is uncertain. Germline lookup yields CDR1 DFQATT and CDR2 SNEGSKA (reference sequence). CDR3 length equals 11 residues. Trimming cost V 0 bases and J 5 bases, with 3 bases left between them. CDR3: CSAREGDTQYF. CDR3 in DNA: TGCAGTGCTAGAGAGGGAGATACGCAGTATTTT.

The genes are TRBV10-3 and TRBJ1-2; D not resolved. CDR1 and CDR2 from the germline V gene are ENHRY and SYGVKD. The CDR3 covers 13 residues. With 7 bases removed from V and 8 bases from J, the gap between germline ends came to 17 bases. The CDR3 region has the DNA TGTGCCATCACCCTAGGAGCCTCGGGCGGCTACACCTTC. Its protein is CAITLGASGGYTF.

Comments on this clone: A much larger clone differs from this one at a single base, so this may be a read error. The J gene is TRBJ2-5, the V gene TRBV7-3, with D unclear. The CDR3 consists of 12 residues. Germline V gene sequence: CDR1 SGHTA, CDR2 FQGTGA. The V gene lost 3 bases and the J gene lost 2 bases, with 4 bases spanning the gap. CDR3 loop: CASSFGQETQYF. The DNA for the CDR3 is TGTGCCAGCAGCTTTGGTCAAGAGACCCAGTACTTC.

The rearrangement uses TRBV11-2 and TRBJ2-5; a weak D match, TRBD1 (6 bases). This CDR3 has 14 amino acids. V gave up 5 bases and J gave up 3 bases, with 13 bases separating them. CDR1 and CDR2 from the germline V gene are SGHAT and FQNNGV. The CDR3 loop reads CASSRTGPKETQYF. CDR3 DNA sequence: TGTGCCAGCAGCCGTACAGGGCCTAAAGAGACCCAGTACTTC.

The J gene is TRBJ2-5, the V gene TRBV23-1; TRBD1 agrees at 8 bases. TRBV23-1 is placed among ORFs of uncertain function. The J segment lost 3 bases and the V segment lost 3 bases, leaving 3 bases of the junction unmatched. This CDR3 comprises 14 residues. The CDR3 reads CASSHQGQEETQYF. CDR3 coding DNA: TGCGCCAGCAGTCACCAGGGACAGGAAGAGACCCAGTACTTC.

The chain couples TRBV7-8 to TRBJ2-1; D may be TRBD2 (6 bases). The germline CDR1 and CDR2 sequences are SGHVS and FQNEAQ. The CDR3 is 16 amino acids. V was cut by 0 bases and J by 7 bases, with 16 bases left in between. CDR3 bases: TGTGCCAGCAGCTTAGCGATAGGGCTAGCGCGAAATGAGCAGTTCTTC. Its protein product is CASSLAIGLARNEQFF.

The rearrangement links TRBV4-1 to TRBJ2-7, with 7 bases identical to TRBD1. J was trimmed by 3 bases and V by 2 bases; bases with no gene match: 10. CDR1 and CDR2 from the germline V gene are MGHRA and YSYEKL. The CDR3 is 16 residues long. The CDR3 nucleotides are TGCGCCAGCAGCCAACAAGCCGGACAGGCTAACTACGAGCAGTACTTC. Its protein product is CASSQQAGQANYEQYF.

The rearrangement uses TRBV25-1 and TRBJ2-3, with 7 nucleotides matching TRBD1. Germline lookup yields CDR1 MGHDK and CDR2 SYGVNS. This CDR3 is 15 amino acids long. Trimming took 7 bases from V and 0 from J; bases not matched to a gene: 7. CDR3 bases: TGTGCCAGCACCAGGGACAGTCATAGCACAGATACGCAGTATTTT. This translates into CASTRDSHSTDTQYF. Using reference TRBV25-1 and TRBJ2-3 for the parts outside the CDR3, the full variable domain is EADIYQTPRYLVIGTGKKITLECSQTMGHDKMYWYQQDPGMELHLIHYSYGVNSTEKGDLSSESTVSRIRTEHFPLTLESARPSHTSQYLCASTRDSHSTDTQYFGPGTRLTVL.

This chain joins TRBV11-3 and TRBJ2-1; TRBD2 matches at 8 bases. The CDR3 sequence is 14 residues long. V lost 5 bases, J lost 10 bases, and 10 bases stayed unmatched. Germline values: CDR1 SGHNT, CDR2 YENEEA. The CDR3 bases are TGTGCCAGCAGCCCGACGATGACTAGCGCAGAGCAGTTCTTC. Protein sequence: CASSPTMTSAEQFF.

The CDR3 DNA follows: TGTGCCGCGAGGGGGAGGGCAGTCCCTTTCACAACCTACGAGCAGTACTTC. This sequence encodes CAARGRAVPFTTYEQYF. This rearrangement joins TRBV27 to TRBJ2-7; TRBD2 is a possible D gene (7 bases). From germline, CDR1 is MNHEY and CDR2 SMNVEV (reference sequence). Deletions cut 11 bases from V and 2 bases from J, with 28 bases between. This CDR3 has 17 amino acids.

In its sample, this clone was seen a few times. This sequence joins TRBV4-1 and TRBJ2-7, with 16 bases fitting TRBD2. Germline trimming cut 1 base from V and 0 bases from J; bases unmatched to any gene: 9. The CDR3 has 20 amino acids. Germline V gene sequence: CDR1 MGHRA, CDR2 YSYEKL. CDR3 sequence: CASSQALGTSGRARSYEQYF. The CDR3 DNA sequence: TGCGCCAGCAGCCAAGCCCTAGGGACTAGCGGGAGGGCCCGCTCCTACGAGCAGTACTTC.

This clone was observed a handful of times. With only one base between it and a far larger clone, this is likely a read error. The V call is TRBV6-1, the J call TRBJ2-3; no reliable D call. CDR1 MNHNS and CDR2 SASEGT come from the germline V gene. CDR3 length: 11 amino acids. V was cut by 5 bases and J by 2 bases, with 2 bases left in between. The CDR3 spells CASSHTDTQYF. For the CDR3, the DNA is TGTGCCAGCAGTCACACAGATACGCAGTATTTT.

The gene calls are TRBV5-4 and TRBJ2-3; D remains ambiguous. The CDR3 contains 14 residues. Trimming took off 4 bases at V and 2 bases at J, with 11 bases between the two ends. From germline, CDR1 is SGHNT and CDR2 YYREEE (reference sequence). CDR3 coding DNA: TGTGCCAGCAGCCCCTGGGGATACACAGATACGCAGTATTTT. Amino acid sequence: CASSPWGYTDTQYF.

This chain connects TRBV9 to TRBJ2-3; TRBD2 matches at 7 bases. The CDR3 has 16 amino acids. V lost 3 bases and J lost 2; bases outside the gene matches: 9. The germline V gene encodes CDR1 SGDLS and CDR2 YYNGEE. CDR3 in amino acids: CASSAGNGGSTDTQYF. The CDR3 DNA sequence: TGTGCCAGCAGCGCTGGGAACGGGGGGTCCACAGATACGCAGTATTTT.

In its sample, this clone was seen a few times. V is TRBV5-1 and J is TRBJ1-4; no definite D call. V lost 4 bases and J 0 bases, leaving 10 bases between the germline ends. The CDR3 loop spans 15 amino acids. The germline CDR1 and CDR2 sequences are SGHRS and YFSETQ. The CDR3 region is CASSGNSATNEKLFF. CDR3 DNA: TGCGCCAGCAGCGGAAACAGTGCAACTAATGAAAAACTGTTTTTT.

This clone was observed a handful of times. This rearrangement joins TRBV20-1 to TRBJ2-5, with D possibly called TRBD1 or TRBD2 (5 bases each). Trimming pared 7 bases from V and 1 base from J, leaving 7 bases between. CDR3 length equals 11 residues. The germline gives CDR1 DFQATT, CDR2 SNEGSKA (reference sequence). This chain's CDR3 is CSGGVQETQYF. The CDR3 DNA reads as TGCAGTGGAGGGGTCCAAGAGACCCAGTACTTC.

Only one count was recorded for this clone. The J gene is TRBJ2-1, the V gene TRBV27, with 10 bases that match TRBD2. This CDR3 comprises 16 residues. The trim removed 6 bases at V and 4 bases at J, leaving 9 bases unmatched. The germline V gene encodes CDR1 MNHEY and CDR2 SMNVEV (reference sequence). DNA of the CDR3: TGTGCCAGCAGCCTACGGGCTAGCGGGGGTTACAATGAGCAGTTCTTC. Protein product: CASSLRASGGYNEQFF.

This clone showed up just a few times. The CDR3 nucleotides are TGTGCCACCAGCAGAGTAGACACAGATACGCAGTATTTT. Translation: CATSRVDTDTQYF. The genes are TRBV15 and TRBJ2-3; unclear D gene. The CDR3 is made up of 13 amino acids. In germline, CDR1 is LNHNV, CDR2 YYDKDF (reference sequence). Trimming took 1 base from V and 2 from J, leaving 4 bases between them.

J is TRBJ2-3 and V is TRBV5-1; D possibly corresponds to TRBD1 (6 bases). The CDR3 totals 16 residues. The V and J ends lost 0 bases and 3 bases respectively, with 14 bases between them. In germline, CDR1 is SGHRS, CDR2 YFSETQ. CDR3 in amino acids: CASSLARQEVTDTQYF. For the CDR3, the DNA is TGCGCCAGCAGCTTGGCCAGACAGGAGGTAACAGATACGCAGTATTTT.

As for this clone: One end of the junction fails to match germline, which may point to a read error. V gene TRBV7-9 combines with J gene TRBJ2-1; TRBD1 is a possible D gene (7 bases). Germline loops: CDR1 SEHNR, CDR2 FQNEAQ (reference sequence). This CDR3 is built from 16 residues. The CDR3 reads CASSPRGGGNYNGQFF. In DNA form, the CDR3 reads TGTGCCAGCAGCCCCCGTGGAGGGGGCAACTACAATGGGCAGTTCTTC. The whole variable domain, remainder taken from reference TRBV7-9 and TRBJ2-1, is DTGVSQNPRHKITKRGQNVTFRCDPISEHNRLYWYRQTLGQGPEFLTYFQNEAQLEKSRLLSDRFSAERPKGSFSTLEIQRTEQGDSAMYLCASSPRGGGNYNGQFFGPGTRLTVL.

This clone was counted between two and nine times. This chain links TRBV9 with TRBJ1-2; D uncertain. CDR1 is SGDLS, CDR2 YYNGEE, per germline. The V gene lost 4 bases and the J gene lost 4 bases, with 8 bases spanning the gap. CDR3 size: 12 residues. The CDR3, as DNA: TGTGCCAGCAGCCCCTCCGGCTATGGCTACACCTTC. It encodes CASSPSGYGYTF.

In the case of this clone: Being one base from a much bigger clone, this may be a read error. The J gene is TRBJ2-1, the V gene TRBV15, with 10 positions matching TRBD2. The CDR3 extends over 15 amino acids. V lost 2 bases and J lost 8; bases outside the gene matches: 6. CDR1 and CDR2 (germline): LNHNV, YYDKDF (reference sequence). The CDR3, as DNA: TGTGCCACCAGCAGACGGACTAGCGGTTGCGATGAGCAGTTCTTC. Its protein is CATSRRTSGCDEQFF. Variable domain in full (rest from reference TRBV15 and TRBJ2-1): DAMVIQNPRYQVTQFGKPVTLSCSQTLNHNVMYWYQQKSSQAPKLLFHYYDKDFNNEADTPDNFQSRRPNTSFCFLDIRSPGLGDTAMYLCATSRRTSGCDEQFFGPGTRLTVL.

This clone showed up just a few times. This rearrangement joins TRBV7-8 to TRBJ2-1; perhaps TRBD2 as D (7 bases). Per germline, CDR1 SGHVS and CDR2 FQNEAQ. Trimming stripped 2 bases from V and 0 bases from J, with 8 bases between. The CDR3 contains 15 residues. The CDR3 region is CASSLRGGSYNEQFF. The CDR3 DNA sequence: TGTGCCAGCAGCTTAAGGGGGGGCTCCTACAATGAGCAGTTCTTC.

The table lists this clone with many counts. V gene TRBV19 combines with J gene TRBJ2-3; 12 bases are a match to TRBD2. Germline loops: CDR1 LNHDA, CDR2 SQIVND (reference sequence). This CDR3 is 15 amino acids long. The V and J ends lost 6 bases and 0 bases, in that order; junction bases with no gene match: 1. CDR3 sequence: CASRTSGRSTDTQYF. The CDR3 nucleotides read TGTGCCAGTAGGACTAGCGGGAGAAGCACAGATACGCAGTATTTT.

This chain uses TRBV28 with TRBJ2-7, with unresolved D. CDR3 length equals 15 residues. With 2 bases removed from V and 0 bases from J, the gap between germline ends came to 11 bases. CDR1 and CDR2 from the germline V gene are MDHEN and SYDVKM. In DNA, the CDR3 is TGTGCCAGCAGTTTAAGGGCAGCTCCCTCCTACGAGCAGTACTTC. It is translated as CASSLRAAPSYEQYF.

The chain recombines TRBV4-3 with TRBJ2-3; the D is unclear. Germline-derived CDR1 and CDR2 are LGHNA and YSLEER. V dropped 5 bases and J dropped 5 bases, with 11 bases sitting between them. The CDR3 has 13 residues. The CDR3 is CASSNKEGDTQYF. The CDR3 nucleotides are TGCGCCAGCAGCAATAAAGAAGGAGATACGCAGTATTTT.

The rearrangement uses TRBV7-2 and TRBJ1-3, with D perhaps TRBD1 (6 bases). This CDR3 comprises 14 residues. Looked up from germline, CDR1 is SGHTA and CDR2 is FQGNSA. Between the trimmed V and J ends, which lost 4 bases and 2 bases, there was a span of 9 bases. The CDR3 DNA sequence: TGTGCCAGCAGCTCGGGGGCTGCTGGAAACACCATATATTTT. Residues: CASSSGAAGNTIYF.